This T cell receptor beta chain was identified during a study of CD8 T cells in Susac syndrome. In blood CD8+ and CD4+ T cells, TCR beta underwent sequencing. The multiple sclerosis control group comprised treatment-naive patients with stable or active relapsing-remitting disease. The authors negatively isolated CD8+ and CD4+ T cells and FACS-enriched TEMRA cells. V was clipped by 2 bases and J by 8 bases; unmatched bases: 2. The CDR3 has 13 residues. Germline V gene lookup returns CDR1 KGHSH and CDR2 LQKENI. Reverse transcription of about 0.5 to 1 ug RNA was performed with random hexamers. The CDR3 of TCR beta was amplified by immunoSEQ multiplex PCR across 54 Vbeta and 13 Jbeta. TCRdb itself ran the immunoSEQ multiplex PCR reads through MiXCR, one entry per CDR3 protein. The sample records about 130,000 distinct CDR3 sequences, around 94% being singletons.

This clonotype originated in a human donor with multiple sclerosis. This chain links TRBV18 with TRBJ2-4; TRBD1 matches 8 bases. Sequencing was done on a sample of CD4+ T cells from PBMCs. CDR3 DNA: TGTGCCAGCTCACCATCGACAGGGGACATTCAGTACTTC. It codes for CASSPSTGDIQYF. The full variable domain, in which reference TRBV18 and TRBJ2-4 provide the parts outside the CDR3, is NAGVMQNPRHLVRRRGQEARLRCSPMKGHSHVYWYRQLPEEGLKFMVYLQKENIIDESGMPKERFSAEFPKEGPSILRIQQVVRGDSAAYFCASSPSTGDIQYFGAGTRLSVL.